The clone carrying this TCR beta chain showed up many times. Its antigen is still unknown. Exclusion of a patient resulted from uncontrolled infection, other autoimmune disease, pregnancy or lactation. V was clipped by 1 base and J by 2 bases, with 13 bases between them. Germline V gives CDR1 SGHRS, CDR2 YFSETQ. This CDR3 has 15 amino acids. Using RNA transcripts as the source, TCR beta CDR3 regions were amplified. The TCR CDR3 first-round RT-PCR relied on the HTBI primer set. In TCRdb, the multiplex PCR reads were re-called with MiXCR into one record per CDR3 protein. The sample consists of hundreds of thousands of distinct CDR3 sequences, approximately 15% of them appearing once. The data were taken from a study of T cells in Graves' hyperthyroidism and ophthalmopathy. Whole-study findings and limits: Ophthalmopathy, as predicted by the model, came a median roughly 6.5 months after the prediction. A model using 13 V-J features told ophthalmopathy apart from stable hyperthyroidism.

This receptor was identified in a woman aged 18-30 years with Graves' hyperthyroidism. The sequenced sample was blood. The chain recombines TRBV5-1 with TRBJ2-7; D is unclear. The chain's CDR3 is CASSLSNGETYEQYF. The CDR3 DNA is TGCGCCAGCAGCTTGTCTAACGGAGAAACCTACGAGCAGTACTTC.